A single sample is the source of the 18 T cell receptor beta chains below, sequenced in a study of radiotherapy plus CTLA-4 blockade in lung cancer. Only in-frame clones appear in the TCRdb table, and some are missing; sequencing was by immunoSEQ multiplex PCR. In the table there are 53,000 or so clones, about 72% of which are singletons. The sample here was peripheral blood, taken from a patient treated with radiotherapy plus ipilimumab. These receptors were obtained from a human donor with non-small cell lung cancer who had stable disease on radiotherapy plus ipilimumab.

This clone was counted a few times. The V gene is TRBV19, the J gene TRBJ1-2; 11 bases agree with TRBD1. The trim removed 5 bases at V and 4 bases at J, leaving 6 bases unmatched. Looked up from germline, CDR1 is LNHDA and CDR2 is SQIVND (reference sequence). This CDR3 comprises 15 residues. CDR3 sequence (DNA): TGTGCCAGTAGTGCGGGACAGGGGGTAATCTATGGCTACACCTTC. Translation: CASSAGQGVIYGYTF. Complete variable domain (other parts from reference TRBV19 and TRBJ1-2): DGGITQSPKYLFRKEGQNVTLSCEQNLNHDAMYWYRQDPGQGLRLIYYSQIVNDFQKGDIAEGYSVSREKKESFPLTVTSAQKNPTAFYLCASSAGQGVIYGYTFGSGTRLTVV.

The chain uses TRBV6-1 and TRBJ2-3; the D is unclear. This CDR3 is built from 15 residues. Trimming left V 7 bases short and J 5 bases short, with 19 bases between. The germline V gene encodes CDR1 MNHNS and CDR2 SASEGT. CDR3 residues: CASTLVTPTLDTQYF. The CDR3 DNA reads as TGTGCCAGCACCCTCGTTACGCCCACGTTAGATACGCAGTATTTT.

The CDR3 DNA reads TGTGCCAGCAGCAGGGACGAAGCCCCCTTTCAGCCCCAGCATTTT. Protein sequence: CASSRDEAPFQPQHF. The chain is built from TRBV6-1 and TRBJ1-5, with a tentative D call TRBD1 (5 bases). In germline, CDR1 is MNHNS, CDR2 SASEGT. V lost 6 bases and J 6 bases, leaving 18 bases between the germline ends. The CDR3 is made up of 15 amino acids.

The rearrangement uses TRBV6-1 and TRBJ2-5; D is ambiguous. The CDR3 loop spans 13 amino acids. Germline V gene data show CDR1 as MNHNS and CDR2 as SASEGT. V was trimmed by 10 bases and J by 4 bases, leaving 16 bases between them. The CDR3 here is CAILISSRETQYF. CDR3 nucleotide sequence: TGTGCCATCCTAATTAGCAGCCGAGAGACCCAGTACTTC.

The chain recombines TRBV14 with TRBJ2-2; D not resolved. The CDR3 is made up of 14 amino acids. Germline V gene lookup returns CDR1 SGHDN and CDR2 FVKESK. V was pared by 0 bases and J by 7 bases, with 9 bases between. CDR3 DNA sequence: TGTGCCAGCAGCCAAGATTTGGGGAACGGGGAGCTGTTTTTT. Translation gives CASSQDLGNGELFF.

The chain carries TRBV13 and TRBJ1-5; D is possibly TRBD1 (5 bases). The germline V gene has CDR1 PRHDT and CDR2 FYEKMQ (reference sequence). V gave up 0 bases and J gave up 7 bases, with 13 bases separating them. CDR3 size: 15 residues. The CDR3 nucleotides read TGTGCCAGCAGCTTAGGCCGGTCAGGGCTACAGCCCCAGCATTTT. Amino acids: CASSLGRSGLQPQHF.

This clone was observed a handful of times. The chain recombines TRBV11-1 with TRBJ2-7; the D is unclear. The CDR3 contains 13 residues. Germline V gene sequence: CDR1 SGHAT, CDR2 FQDESV (reference sequence). V lost 1 base and J lost 6, with 10 bases in between. The CDR3 here is CASSLDLRSEQYV. CDR3 DNA sequence: TGTGCCAGCAGCTTAGATCTCAGGAGCGAGCAGTACGTC.

The rearrangement uses TRBV7-9 and TRBJ1-1; no firm D call. The CDR3 is made up of 15 amino acids. Germline loops: CDR1 SEHNR, CDR2 FQNEAQ (reference sequence). V lost 2 bases, J lost 2 bases, and 12 bases lay in between. CDR3 in DNA: TGTGCCAGCAGCTTAATTGAATCGGCTAACACTGAAGCTTTCTTT. It yields the protein CASSLIESANTEAFF.

The chain carries TRBV6-4 and TRBJ2-3; unclear D gene. Trimming stripped 4 bases from V and 4 bases from J, with 15 bases between. This CDR3 spans 15 amino acids. Germline V gene data show CDR1 as MRHNA and CDR2 as SNTAGT. The CDR3 DNA sequence: TGTGCCAGCAGTGCGACTCTGAGGCTGGCAGATACGCAGTATTTT. Protein sequence: CASSATLRLADTQYF.

V and J are TRBV7-2 and TRBJ1-5; the match to TRBD1 covers 8 bases. The CDR3 covers 15 residues. Germline CDR1 is SGHTA and CDR2 is FQGNSA. Trimming at V came to 6 bases and at J to 5 bases, leaving 9 bases not matched to a gene. The CDR3 DNA sequence: TGTGCCAGCAGTCCCTGGGGGACAGGAGATCAGCCCCAGCATTTT. Protein product: CASSPWGTGDQPQHF.

In its sample, this clone was seen a few times. The chain combines TRBV11-2 with TRBJ1-1, with D possibly being TRBD1 (6 bases). In germline, CDR1 is SGHAT, CDR2 FQNNGV. The CDR3 is 14 residues long. Trimming shortened V by 3 bases and J by 4 bases, and 12 bases separated the two germline ends. The CDR3 DNA reads as TGTGCCAGCAGCTTCGAGGGGGGGGGCACTGAAGCTTTCTTT. Encoded protein: CASSFEGGGTEAFF.

In its sample, this clone was seen a few times. The J gene is TRBJ1-5, the V gene TRBV19, with D hard to call. The V end was cut by 4 bases, the J end by 7 bases, with 8 bases between. The CDR3 contains 12 residues. Germline CDR1 and CDR2: LNHDA and SQIVND (reference sequence). Written as DNA, the CDR3 is TGTGCCAGTAGTACCCCCCCCCAGCCCCAGCATTTT. Translating gives CASSTPPQPQHF.

The chain links TRBV19 to TRBJ2-2; D is perhaps TRBD2 (5 bases). This CDR3 comprises 13 residues. Trimming removed 6 bases at V and 5 bases at J, with 10 bases between. Germline V gives CDR1 LNHDA, CDR2 SQIVND (reference sequence). CDR3 protein: CASSPRGTGELFF. The CDR3 nucleotides are TGTGCCAGTAGCCCCCGCGGGACCGGGGAGCTGTTTTTT.

The chain is built from TRBV7-3 and TRBJ1-2; D unresolved. V lost 5 bases and J 1 base, leaving 11 bases between the germline ends. CDR1 and CDR2 from the germline V gene are SGHTA and FQGTGA. The CDR3 has 14 amino acids. DNA for the CDR3: TGTGCCAGCAGCCCGAACCCAGTTAACTATGGCTACACCTTC. It specifies CASSPNPVNYGYTF.

The chain joins TRBV19 to TRBJ1-4; possibly TRBD1 for D (5 bases). Per the germline V gene, CDR1 is LNHDA and CDR2 is SQIVND (reference sequence). There are 15 residues in the CDR3. The V gene lost 5 bases and the J gene lost 5 bases, with 15 bases spanning the gap. CDR3 DNA: TGTGCCAGTAGTCCACGACAAGGGGACAATGAAAAACTGTTTTTT. It specifies CASSPRQGDNEKLFF. Variable domain in full (rest from reference TRBV19 and TRBJ1-4): DGGITQSPKYLFRKEGQNVTLSCEQNLNHDAMYWYRQDPGQGLRLIYYSQIVNDFQKGDIAEGYSVSREKKESFPLTVTSAQKNPTAFYLCASSPRQGDNEKLFFGSGTQLSVL.

The chain joins TRBV18 to TRBJ1-2, with 11 bases identical to TRBD1. Germline lookup yields CDR1 KGHSH and CDR2 LQKENI. The V gene end was trimmed by 2 bases and the J gene end by 0 bases; junction bases not matched to a gene: 8. This CDR3 is built from 18 residues. The DNA of the CDR3 is TGTGCCAGCTCACCATGGCCCGGGACAGGGGGTTCTAACTATGGCTACACCTTC. It specifies CASSPWPGTGGSNYGYTF.

This clone appeared a few times. V usage is TRBV10-1 and J usage is TRBJ2-1, with 12 bases that match TRBD2. The CDR3 extends over 16 amino acids. After removal of 8 bases from V and 6 bases from J, the junction contained 11 bases not matched to a gene. Looked up from germline, CDR1 is WNHNN and CDR2 is SYGVQD (reference sequence). CDR3 DNA sequence: TGCGCCAGCGTTTCTCCTAGCGGGGGGGAGCCCAATGAGCAGTTCTTC. This gives the protein CASVSPSGGEPNEQFF.

This clone was found once. J is TRBJ1-1 and V is TRBV10-3; no firm D call. The CDR3 extends over 13 amino acids. V was cut by 6 bases and J by 0 bases, with 8 bases left in between. Germline CDR1 ENHRY, CDR2 SYGVKD. The CDR3 region has the DNA TGTGCCATCAGGGGTGACATGAACACTGAAGCTTTCTTT. Translated: CAIRGDMNTEAFF.